Shown below are 29 T cell receptor beta chains from a single sample sequenced in a study of blood T cell repertoires in COVID-19. The data were produced by immunoSEQ multiplex PCR, yet TCRdb's version contains in-frame clones alone and is incomplete. Counted here are about 460,000 clones, approximately 90% occurring once; the ten biggest clones make up 6.5% to 9.5%. Specimen: PBMCs or T cells enriched from blood (not recorded which). The receptor set was obtained from a woman between 55 and 75 years old who had recovered from COVID-19.

The chain combines TRBV21-1 with TRBJ1-2; the D call of TRBD1 is as the table states it, not checked on the DNA. TRBV21-1 is deemed a pseudogene. This CDR3 comprises 14 residues. CDR3 residues: CASSTTGQPYGYTF. The CDR3 nucleotides are TGTGCCAGCAGCACCACAGGGCAACCCTATGGCTACACCTTC.

V usage is TRBV6-5 and J usage is TRBJ1-1; D is undetermined. CDR1 is MNHEY, CDR2 SVGAGI, per germline. This CDR3 has 14 amino acids. The V end was cut by 7 bases, the J end by 8 bases, with 20 bases between. The CDR3 nucleotides are TGTGCCAGCACCGGTATGGGTGAGGCCCCCGAAGCTTTCTTT. Amino acids: CASTGMGEAPEAFF.

The J gene is TRBJ1-1, the V gene TRBV2; D might be TRBD1 (6 bases). The CDR3 is 14 residues long. V gave up 10 bases and J gave up 3 bases, with 18 bases separating them. CDR1 SNHLY and CDR2 FYNNEI come from the germline V gene. The CDR3 nucleotides read TGTGCCACCCCTCCTGGGGGCTTTTACACTGAAGCTTTCTTT. Its protein product is CATPPGGFYTEAFF.

The chain recombines TRBV7-8 with TRBJ2-5; possibly TRBD2 for D (7 bases). CDR3 size: 16 residues. Germline assignment: CDR1 SGHVS and CDR2 FQNEAQ. The ends were cut back, 3 bases at V and 0 bases at J, with 14 bases in the middle. Written as DNA, the CDR3 is TGTGCCAGCAGCTTTCGGGGGGCTTCGTACCAAGAGACCCAGTACTTC. It codes for CASSFRGASYQETQYF.

The chain links TRBV6-1 to TRBJ2-7, with 9 bases fitting TRBD1. The length of the CDR3 is 16 residues. CDR1 and CDR2 from the germline V gene are MNHNS and SASEGT. The V segment lost 0 bases and the J segment 5 bases; nucleotides outside the gene matches: 8. The CDR3 DNA reads TGTGCCAGCAGTGAAGCGAGCTGGACAGGGGCCCACGAGCAGTACGTC. Translated: CASSEASWTGAHEQYV.

V gene TRBV27 combines with J gene TRBJ1-5; tentatively, D is TRBD1 (6 bases). V lost 0 bases and J 5 bases, leaving 11 bases between the germline ends. Germline CDR1 and CDR2: MNHEY and SMNVEV (reference sequence). This CDR3 is built from 15 residues. The CDR3 region has the DNA TGTGCCAGCAGTTTATCTTGGGGGCCCCATCAGCCCCAGCATTTT. It translates to CASSLSWGPHQPQHF.

This clone was picked up a small number of times. The V and J genes are TRBV18 and TRBJ1-5; a weak D match, TRBD1 (6 bases). V was clipped by 4 bases and J by 7 bases, with 17 bases between them. The CDR3 has 15 amino acids. Germline V gene lookup returns CDR1 KGHSH and CDR2 LQKENI. CDR3 in DNA: TGTGCCAGCTCACAGCTAGGGGGTGTGGAGCAGCCCCAGCATTTT. Residues: CASSQLGGVEQPQHF. The variable domain in full, with the rest retrieved from reference TRBV18 and TRBJ1-5, is NAGVMQNPRHLVRRRGQEARLRCSPMKGHSHVYWYRQLPEEGLKFMVYLQKENIIDESGMPKERFSAEFPKEGPSILRIQQVVRGDSAAYFCASSQLGGVEQPQHFGDGTRLSIL.

The genes are TRBV11-2 and TRBJ2-1; no clear D. The CDR3 is 15 residues long. The germline gives CDR1 SGHAT, CDR2 FQNNGV. V was pared by 5 bases and J by 0 bases, with 11 bases between. The CDR3 sequence is CASSVTSSSYNEQFF. In DNA, the CDR3 is TGTGCCAGCAGCGTGACGTCTAGCTCCTACAATGAGCAGTTCTTC.

This chain connects TRBV10-3 to TRBJ1-3; D may be TRBD1 (5 bases). This CDR3 is built from 15 residues. Trimming stripped 11 bases from V and 4 bases from J, with 21 bases between. CDR1 and CDR2 (germline): ENHRY, SYGVKD. The CDR3 nucleotides read TGTGCCTTCCGCACAGGCCCAGGCAGAGGAAACACCATATATTTT. This translates into CAFRTGPGRGNTIYF.

This clone appeared once. V usage is TRBV11-2 and J usage is TRBJ1-3; D may be TRBD1 (6 bases). Per the germline V gene, CDR1 is SGHAT and CDR2 is FQNNGV. CDR3 length: 16 residues. V lost 1 base and J lost 0, with 10 bases in between. In DNA, the CDR3 is TGTGCCAGCAGCTTAGGGGGGGGCCACTCTGGAAACACCATATATTTT. Translating it yields CASSLGGGHSGNTIYF. The full variable domain, in which reference TRBV11-2 and TRBJ1-3 provide the parts outside the CDR3, is EAGVAQSPRYKIIEKRQSVAFWCNPISGHATLYWYQQILGQGPKLLIQFQNNGVVDDSQLPKDRFSAERLKGVDSTLKIQPAKLEDSAVYLCASSLGGGHSGNTIYFGEGSWLTVV.

This sequence joins TRBV7-2 and TRBJ1-6; D is undetermined. Trimming removed 1 base at V and 15 bases at J, with 13 bases between. CDR1 and CDR2 from the germline V gene are SGHTA and FQGNSA. The CDR3 loop spans 13 amino acids. The CDR3 DNA is TGTGCCAGCAGCTTAGTATCCGAACAGCTCCTCCACTTT. It specifies CASSLVSEQLLHF.

J is TRBJ2-7 and V is TRBV7-8; 8 bases match TRBD1. The CDR3 length is 15 residues. V lost 3 bases to trimming and J lost 3 bases; unmatched junction nucleotides: 7. Per germline, CDR1 SGHVS and CDR2 FQNEAQ. The CDR3 loop is CASSLLQGAIYEQYF. CDR3 bases: TGTGCCAGCAGCTTGCTTCAGGGGGCGATCTACGAGCAGTACTTC.

V and J are TRBV25-1 and TRBJ1-6, with 7 bases identical to TRBD1. The CDR3 has 16 residues. Germline V gives CDR1 MGHDK, CDR2 SYGVNS. Trimming cost V 6 bases and J 5 bases; bases outside gene matches: 10. CDR3 coding DNA: TGTGCCAGCAGCTACAGGGGCGTATCGGATAATTCACCCCTCCACTTT. This gives the protein CASSYRGVSDNSPLHF. The variable domain in full, with the rest retrieved from reference TRBV25-1 and TRBJ1-6, is EADIYQTPRYLVIGTGKKITLECSQTMGHDKMYWYQQDPGMELHLIHYSYGVNSTEKGDLSSESTVSRIRTEHFPLTLESARPSHTSQYLCASSYRGVSDNSPLHFGNGTRLTVT.

V is TRBV7-9 and J is TRBJ2-2; TRBD1 aligns across 9 bases. The CDR3 is made up of 15 amino acids. Germline V lookup: CDR1 SEHNR, CDR2 FQNEAQ (reference sequence). The J segment lost 7 bases and the V segment lost 5 bases, leaving 8 bases of the junction unmatched. As DNA, the CDR3 is TGTGCCAGCAGCCCCATCCGACAGGGGGACGGGGAGCTGTTTTTT. The encoded protein is CASSPIRQGDGELFF.

V is TRBV2 and J is TRBJ2-5; D uncertain. Between the trimmed V and J ends, which lost 4 bases and 5 bases, there was a span of 8 bases. Per germline, CDR1 SNHLY and CDR2 FYNNEI. The CDR3 loop spans 12 amino acids. CDR3 region: CASSVLGETQYF. Here the CDR3 DNA reads TGTGCCAGCAGTGTTCTCGGGGAGACCCAGTACTTC. The whole variable domain, remainder taken from reference TRBV2 and TRBJ2-5, is EPEVTQTPSHQVTQMGQEVILRCVPISNHLYFYWYRQILGQKVEFLVSFYNNEISEKSEIFDDQFSVERPDGSNFTLKIRSTKLEDSAMYFCASSVLGETQYFGPGTRLLVL.

This rearrangement joins TRBV3-1 (or the pseudogene TRBV3-2) to TRBJ2-2; TRBD1 matches at 7 bases. Unmatched junction bases numbered 6, after V lost 4 bases and J lost 4 bases. This CDR3 contains 15 residues. Germline CDR1 reads LGHDT; CDR2 reads YNNKEL (reference sequence). The CDR3 sequence is CASSLTGVGTGELFF. In DNA form, the CDR3 reads TGTGCCAGCAGCCTAACAGGGGTGGGCACCGGGGAGCTGTTTTTT.

J is TRBJ2-1 and V is TRBV4-1, with a tentative D call TRBD2 (7 bases). This CDR3 contains 16 residues. Germline V gene sequence: CDR1 MGHRA, CDR2 YSYEKL. Trimming stripped 1 base from V and 6 bases from J, with 16 bases between. CDR3 in amino acids: CASSQVGGGVRNEQFF. The CDR3 nucleotides read TGCGCCAGCAGCCAAGTCGGAGGGGGGGTTCGCAATGAGCAGTTCTTC.

This chain links TRBV7-2 with TRBJ1-4; TRBD1 aligns across 7 bases. With V trimmed by 1 base and J by 5 bases, 4 bases remained unmatched. Germline V gene data show CDR1 as SGHTA and CDR2 as FQGNSA. The CDR3 has 15 residues. CDR3 nucleotide sequence: TGTGCCAGCAGCTTAGTAGGGGGCATGAATGAAAAACTGTTTTTT. This translates into CASSLVGGMNEKLFF.

The chain combines TRBV19 with TRBJ2-7; 11 bases line up with TRBD1. V lost 4 bases and J lost 2; bases outside the gene matches: 4. The CDR3 extends over 15 amino acids. The germline V gene encodes CDR1 LNHDA and CDR2 SQIVND (reference sequence). The CDR3, as DNA: TGTGCCAGTAGTAACCGGGACAGGGGGGCCTACGAGCAGTACTTC. This encodes CASSNRDRGAYEQYF.

The chain is built from TRBV9 and TRBJ2-1; 8 nucleotides line up with TRBD1. The V gene's germline CDR1 is SGDLS and CDR2 YYNGEE. This CDR3 is 15 amino acids long. Trimming at V came to 3 bases and at J to 2 bases, leaving 4 bases not matched to a gene. CDR3 DNA: TGTGCCAGCAGCGCTCAGGGGGCGACCTACAATGAGCAGTTCTTC. Protein product: CASSAQGATYNEQFF.

The chain recombines TRBV20-1 with TRBJ2-5; 7 bases match TRBD2. This CDR3 comprises 11 residues. Germline trimming cut 6 bases from V and 5 bases from J; bases unmatched to any gene: 3. Germline V lookup: CDR1 DFQATT, CDR2 SNEGSKA (reference sequence). The CDR3 nucleotides are TGCAGTGCCCAGGGAGGGGAGACCCAGTACTTC. Translation gives CSAQGGETQYF.

The gene calls are TRBV15 and TRBJ1-1; the D is unclear. Trimming stripped 2 bases from V and 3 bases from J, with 19 bases between. The CDR3 covers 17 residues. Germline-derived CDR1 and CDR2 are LNHNV and YYDKDF (reference sequence). In nucleotides, the CDR3 is TGTGCCACCAGCAGATCAATTTGGGCCACTCTGGACACTGAAGCTTTCTTT. Protein: CATSRSIWATLDTEAFF. Based on the CDR3 plus reference TRBV15 and TRBJ1-1, the full variable domain is DAMVIQNPRYQVTQFGKPVTLSCSQTLNHNVMYWYQQKSSQAPKLLFHYYDKDFNNEADTPDNFQSRRPNTSFCFLDIRSPGLGDTAMYLCATSRSIWATLDTEAFFGQGTRLTVV.

The chain has TRBV11-2 and TRBJ1-3, with D perhaps matching TRBD1 (5 bases). The CDR3 is 12 amino acids. Trimming shortened V by 5 bases and J by 9 bases, and 11 bases separated the two germline ends. Germline CDR1 and CDR2: SGHAT and FQNNGV. Here the CDR3 reads CASSPAGGTIYF. As DNA, the CDR3 is TGTGCCAGCAGCCCCGCGGGGGGCACCATATATTTT. Using reference TRBV11-2 and TRBJ1-3 for the parts outside the CDR3, the full variable domain is EAGVAQSPRYKIIEKRQSVAFWCNPISGHATLYWYQQILGQGPKLLIQFQNNGVVDDSQLPKDRFSAERLKGVDSTLKIQPAKLEDSAVYLCASSPAGGTIYFGEGSWLTVV.

The chain employs TRBV24-1 and TRBJ2-3, with D unresolved. Germline CDR1 is KGHDR and CDR2 is SFDVKD. The V end lost 9 bases, the J end lost 6 bases, and 12 bases lay between the germline ends. The length of the CDR3 is 12 residues. DNA for the CDR3: TGTGCCACCGGAGTATCTACGGATACGCAGTATTTT. This translates into CATGVSTDTQYF.

The chain joins TRBV27 to TRBJ2-6; D gene unclear. The CDR3 totals 14 residues. Germline V gene data show CDR1 as MNHEY and CDR2 as SMNVEV (reference sequence). V was trimmed by 5 bases and J by 0 bases, leaving 5 bases between them. CDR3 sequence reads: CASSPSSGANVLTF. CDR3 sequence (DNA): TGTGCCAGCAGTCCCTCCTCTGGGGCCAACGTCCTGACTTTC.

V and J are TRBV2 and TRBJ1-2; D is unclear. V lost 0 bases, J lost 4 bases, and 6 bases lay in between. The CDR3 consists of 13 residues. Germline V gene sequence: CDR1 SNHLY, CDR2 FYNNEI. Here the CDR3 reads CASSEADSYGYTF. The CDR3 DNA reads TGTGCCAGCAGTGAAGCGGACTCCTATGGCTACACCTTC.

The chain is built from TRBV29-1 and TRBJ2-5; D perhaps matches TRBD1 (6 bases). This CDR3 spans 13 amino acids. V was trimmed by 6 bases and J by 5 bases, leaving 16 bases between them. Germline V gives CDR1 SQVTM, CDR2 ANQGSEA. The chain's CDR3 is CSVNDRDIETQYF. The CDR3 DNA reads TGCAGCGTGAACGACCGGGACATCGAGACCCAGTACTTC.

V is TRBV11-2 and J is TRBJ2-7; TRBD2 might be the D (6 bases). This CDR3 contains 12 residues. V dropped 5 bases and J dropped 9 bases, with 14 bases sitting between them. Germline CDR1 SGHAT, CDR2 FQNNGV. The CDR3 loop is CASSDRGSGQYF. DNA for the CDR3: TGTGCCAGCAGCGATCGGGGGTCGGGGCAGTACTTC.

DNA for the CDR3: TGTGCCTGGGGAGACAGTGCCTACTATAATTCACCCCTCCACTTT. Protein product: CAWGDSAYYNSPLHF. The chain uses TRBV30 and TRBJ1-6; a possible D gene is TRBD1 (5 bases). The germline V and J ends were trimmed by 5 bases and 3 bases, with 14 bases remaining between them. From germline, CDR1 is GTSNPN and CDR2 SVGIG (reference sequence). The CDR3 has 15 residues.